Detailed here is one T cell receptor (beta chain). The sample belongs to a study of cytomegalovirus exposure and HLA in healthy donors. Across the study: As an earlier analysis found, about 179 million T cells yielded about 120 million unique TCR beta sequences.

13 Jbeta primers and 60 Vbeta primers were used for the PCR. TCRdb keeps only in-frame clones here, not all; method: immunoSEQ multiplex PCR. This table holds 250,000 to 300,000 clones, roughly 81% found once. Germline CDR1 and CDR2: MDHEN and SYDVKM. V was clipped by 1 base and J by 1 base, with 6 bases between them. The CDR3 loop spans 14 amino acids. This chain connects TRBV28 to TRBJ2-3, with D hard to call. Source material: PBMCs. The receptor's source is a woman between 35 and 50 years old in good health and CMV-seropositive. The CDR3 sequence: CASSLSIRTDTQYF. CDR3 nucleotides: TGTGCCAGCAGTTTATCAATCCGCACAGATACGCAGTATTTT.